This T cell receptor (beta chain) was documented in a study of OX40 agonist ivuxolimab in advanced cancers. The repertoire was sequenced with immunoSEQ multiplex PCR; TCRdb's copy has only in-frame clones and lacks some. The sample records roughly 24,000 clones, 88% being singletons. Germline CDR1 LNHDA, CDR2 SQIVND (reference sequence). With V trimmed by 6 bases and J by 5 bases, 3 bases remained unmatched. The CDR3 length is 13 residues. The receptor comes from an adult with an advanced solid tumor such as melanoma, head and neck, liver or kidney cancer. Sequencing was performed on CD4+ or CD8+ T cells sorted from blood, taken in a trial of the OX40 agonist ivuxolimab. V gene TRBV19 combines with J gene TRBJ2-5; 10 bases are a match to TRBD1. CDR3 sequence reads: CASSWDRGETQYF. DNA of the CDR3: TGTGCCAGTAGCTGGGACAGGGGCGAGACCCAGTACTTC.